This T cell receptor (beta chain) is from a study of T-cell reconstitution after alpha-beta-depleted transplantation in children. There are 14 residues in the CDR3. Trimming took off 0 bases at V and 7 bases at J, with 16 bases between the two ends. Germline CDR1 is SQVTM and CDR2 is ANQGSEA. This clonotype was counted only a few times. The antigen remains unidentified. Unique molecular identifiers featured in how the TCRbeta library was prepared. TCRdb reprocessed the PCR reads with MiXCR, giving one entry per CDR3 protein. Among around 31,000 distinct CDR3 sequences listed, roughly 6.5% were seen once. Whole-study findings and limits: At day 60, the high TCRbeta diversity found in some patients originated from recipient T cells and thymic progenitors that had survived. Among T cells one year after transplant, newly produced cells accounted for most counts and diversity. After transplant, at about two months, alpha-beta T cells were reportedly derived from several hundred expanded graft clones.

This chain links TRBV29-1 with TRBJ2-7, with a tentative D call TRBD1 (6 bases). This clonotype was obtained from a child younger than two who had a stem cell transplant for acute myeloid leukemia, so the T cells may come from the graft donor. Sequencing used peripheral blood, obtained 60 days after TCRalphabeta/CD19-depleted stem cell transplant. The CDR3 protein is CSVEDGGLRGEQYF. The CDR3 nucleotides are TGCAGCGTTGAAGATGGCGGTCTTAGGGGGGAGCAGTACTTC.